Listed below are T cell receptor beta chains from one sample, sequenced in a study of shared clonotypes between healthy human individuals. The repertoire was sequenced with immunoSEQ multiplex PCR; TCRdb's copy has only in-frame clones and lacks some. This sample has fewer than 350,000 clones; around 86% occur once, and the top ten carry 15% to 20%. Specimen: memory CD8+ T cells sorted from blood. The receptors derive from a man aged 18 to 30 in good health. Both conserved end residues are part of each CDR3. D genes are given only for firm matches. The size field is filled for only some rows; it gives once, few, many or a size class.

V gene: TRBV14
D gene: -
clone size: -
J gene: TRBJ1-2
CDR3 DNA: TGTGCCAGCAGCCAACGGTCATCAGCGAGGGCACAATATGGCTACACCTTC
CDR3 protein: CASSQRSSARAQYGYTF

V gene: TRBV29-1
D gene: TRBD2
clone size: -
J gene: TRBJ2-5
CDR3 DNA: TGCAGCGTTGATCCGGGGGGGGCTTTGGAGACCCAGTACTTC
CDR3 protein: CSVDPGGALETQYF

V gene: TRBV6-5
D gene: -
clone size: -
J gene: TRBJ1-2
CDR3 DNA: TGTGCCAGCAGTTACTCGGTCAGTAGTCCTAACTATGGCTACACCTTC
CDR3 protein: CASSYSVSSPNYGYTF

V gene: TRBV11-2
D gene: TRBD2
clone size: -
J gene: TRBJ2-1
CDR3 DNA: TGTGCCAGCAGCTTTCTAGCGGGGGGTATGTCCTACAATGAGCAGTTCTTC
CDR3 protein: CASSFLAGGMSYNEQFF

V gene: TRBV2
D gene: TRBD1
clone size: -
J gene: TRBJ1-1
CDR3 DNA: TGTGCCAGCAGTGATACAGGGGGCGGACTGAAAGCTTTCTTT
CDR3 protein: CASSDTGGGLKAFF

V gene: TRBV7-2
D gene: -
clone size: -
J gene: TRBJ2-2
CDR3 DNA: TGTGCCAGCAGCTTACCCTCTTCGAACACCGGGGAGCTGTTTTTT
CDR3 protein: CASSLPSSNTGELFF

V gene: TRBV6-5
D gene: TRBD1
clone size: -
J gene: TRBJ2-7
CDR3 DNA: TGTGCCAGCAGTTACAGACAGGGTCGGTACGAGCAGTACTTC
CDR3 protein: CASSYRQGRYEQYF

V gene: TRBV7-9
D gene: -
clone size: few
J gene: TRBJ2-6
CDR3 DNA: TGTGCCAGCAGCAGGGGAAGCTCTGGGGCCAACGTCCTGACTTTC
CDR3 protein: CASSRGSSGANVLTF

V gene: TRBV10-2
D gene: -
clone size: -
J gene: TRBJ1-5
CDR3 DNA: TGCGCCAGCAGTGACACTTTCAACAATCAGCCCCAGCATTTT
CDR3 protein: CASSDTFNNQPQHF

V gene: TRBV28
D gene: -
clone size: -
J gene: TRBJ1-1
CDR3 DNA: TGTGCCAGCAGTTTCCCCACCTATGCTTTCAACACTGAAGCTTTCTTT
CDR3 protein: CASSFPTYAFNTEAFF

V gene: TRBV7-9
D gene: TRBD1
clone size: once
J gene: TRBJ2-4
CDR3 DNA: TGTGCCAGCAGTTCTACAGGGGCGGTTGGCAAAAACATTCAGTACTTC
CDR3 protein: CASSSTGAVGKNIQYF

V gene: TRBV30
D gene: -
clone size: -
J gene: TRBJ2-1
CDR3 DNA: TGTGCCTGGACTCGGGCAGGGAAGTACAATGAGCAGTTCTTC
CDR3 protein: CAWTRAGKYNEQFF

V gene: TRBV4-1
D gene: TRBD1
clone size: once
J gene: TRBJ1-2
CDR3 DNA: TGCGCCAGCAGCCAAGGCATGTCAGGGGGACGATATGGCTACACCTTC
CDR3 protein: CASSQGMSGGRYGYTF

V gene: TRBV2
D gene: -
clone size: -
J gene: TRBJ2-7
CDR3 DNA: TGTGCCAGCAGTGAAGGTAACAACCCCTACGAGCAGTACTTC
CDR3 protein: CASSEGNNPYEQYF

V gene: TRBV5-4
D gene: -
clone size: -
J gene: TRBJ2-7
CDR3 DNA: TGTGCCAGCAGCTTGGTAGGAGAGTACGAGCAGTACTTC
CDR3 protein: CASSLVGEYEQYF

V gene: TRBV7-9
D gene: -
clone size: -
J gene: TRBJ2-4
CDR3 DNA: TGTGCCAGCAGCTTAGCCGGTAGGGCGAACATTCAGTACTTC
CDR3 protein: CASSLAGRANIQYF

V gene: TRBV5-6
D gene: -
clone size: few
J gene: TRBJ2-5
CDR3 DNA: TGTGCCAGCAGCCCCGGTTGGGGCCATCAAGAGACCCAGTACTTC
CDR3 protein: CASSPGWGHQETQYF

V gene: TRBV9
D gene: TRBD1
clone size: -
J gene: TRBJ1-5
CDR3 DNA: TGTGCCAGCAGCTTAGGACAGGGAAATCAGCCCCAGCATTTT
CDR3 protein: CASSLGQGNQPQHF

V gene: TRBV18
D gene: -
clone size: -
J gene: TRBJ2-7
CDR3 DNA: TGTGCCAGCTCCTACGAGCAGTACTTC
CDR3 protein: CASSYEQYF

V gene: TRBV5-6
D gene: TRBD1
clone size: -
J gene: TRBJ2-7
CDR3 DNA: TGTGCCAGCAGCTTAGGGACAGGGAGCGCAGAGCAGTACTTC
CDR3 protein: CASSLGTGSAEQYF

V gene: TRBV6-6
D gene: -
clone size: -
J gene: TRBJ2-7
CDR3 DNA: TGTGCCAGCCACCCCAGCGAAAACAGTTTCTCCTACGAGCAGTACTTC
CDR3 protein: CASHPSENSFSYEQYF

V gene: TRBV4-1
D gene: TRBD2
clone size: -
J gene: TRBJ2-1
CDR3 DNA: TGCGCCAGCAGCGGGGCTAGCGGGAGCCATGAGCAGTTCTTC
CDR3 protein: CASSGASGSHEQFF

V gene: TRBV14
D gene: -
clone size: -
J gene: TRBJ1-2
CDR3 DNA: TGTGCCAGCAGCCAAGGACAAGGCTATGGCTACACCTTC
CDR3 protein: CASSQGQGYGYTF

V gene: TRBV30
D gene: TRBD1
clone size: -
J gene: TRBJ1-5
CDR3 DNA: TGTGCCTGGAGCTCGGGACAGGGCCTTTTTCAGCCCCAGCATTTT
CDR3 protein: CAWSSGQGLFQPQHF

V gene: TRBV27
D gene: -
clone size: -
J gene: TRBJ2-3
CDR3 DNA: TGTGCCAGCAGTTTATACCGGGACAGCACAGATACGCAGTATTTT
CDR3 protein: CASSLYRDSTDTQYF

V gene: TRBV5-6
D gene: -
clone size: -
J gene: TRBJ2-7
CDR3 DNA: TGTGCCAGCAGCTTGGGAGGGTTTGTAGCCTACGAGCAGTACTTC
CDR3 protein: CASSLGGFVAYEQYF

V gene: TRBV30
D gene: -
clone size: -
J gene: TRBJ1-4
CDR3 DNA: TGTGCCTGGAGACCCACCGGAGGGGGTGAAAAACTGTTTTTT
CDR3 protein: CAWRPTGGGEKLFF

V gene: TRBV5-1
D gene: -
clone size: -
J gene: TRBJ2-5
CDR3 DNA: TGCGCCAGCAGCTTCCAGATGGCCGGGACACAAGAAGAGACCCAGTACTTC
CDR3 protein: CASSFQMAGTQEETQYF

V gene: TRBV2
D gene: -
clone size: -
J gene: TRBJ1-5
CDR3 DNA: TGTGCCAGCAGTGAGTCAGGGGTCCCATCTCAGCCCCAGCATTTT
CDR3 protein: CASSESGVPSQPQHF

V gene: TRBV15
D gene: -
clone size: -
J gene: TRBJ1-2
CDR3 DNA: TGTGCCACCAGCAGAGATCGGGCCACAATATTCAACTATGGCTACACCTTC
CDR3 protein: CATSRDRATIFNYGYTF

V gene: TRBV25-1
D gene: -
clone size: -
J gene: TRBJ2-5
CDR3 DNA: TGTGCCAGCAGTGAATGGGTTGGAGAGACCCAGTACTTC
CDR3 protein: CASSEWVGETQYF

V gene: TRBV5-8
D gene: -
clone size: many
J gene: TRBJ2-7
CDR3 DNA: TGTGCCAGCAGCCTGGACGGTTCCTACGAGCAGTACTTC
CDR3 protein: CASSLDGSYEQYF

V gene: TRBV4-1
D gene: -
clone size: -
J gene: TRBJ2-1
CDR3 DNA: TGCGCCAGCAGCCAAGTCACAGTAAGCTACAATGAGCAGTTCTTC
CDR3 protein: CASSQVTVSYNEQFF

V gene: TRBV11-3
D gene: -
clone size: -
J gene: TRBJ2-1
CDR3 DNA: TGTGCCAGCAGCTTAGATGGACAGTACAATGAGCAGTTCTTC
CDR3 protein: CASSLDGQYNEQFF

V gene: TRBV5-1
D gene: -
clone size: few
J gene: TRBJ1-1
CDR3 DNA: TGCGCCAGCAGCTTGAGCGGGAATTCTCACACTGAAGCTTTCTTT
CDR3 protein: CASSLSGNSHTEAFF

V gene: TRBV7-8
D gene: TRBD1
clone size: -
J gene: TRBJ2-5
CDR3 DNA: TGTGCCAGCAGCCAGACCAACCCAAGGGACAGGGTTTATGAGACCCAGTACTTC
CDR3 protein: CASSQTNPRDRVYETQYF

V gene: TRBV14
D gene: TRBD1
clone size: -
J gene: TRBJ1-1
CDR3 DNA: TGTGCCAGCAGCCAAATGGGACAGATGAACACTGAAGCTTTCTTT
CDR3 protein: CASSQMGQMNTEAFF

V gene: TRBV5-1
D gene: TRBD2
clone size: -
J gene: TRBJ2-3
CDR3 DNA: TGCGCCAGCAGCCCGGGACTAGCGGCAGATACGCAGTATTTT
CDR3 protein: CASSPGLAADTQYF

V gene: TRBV5-4
D gene: -
clone size: -
J gene: TRBJ2-1
CDR3 DNA: TGTGCCAGCAGCCCTCCTGGGCAGGTCAGCCCAACAGTTGAGCAGTTCTTC
CDR3 protein: CASSPPGQVSPTVEQFF

V gene: TRBV6-5
D gene: TRBD1
clone size: -
J gene: TRBJ2-4
CDR3 DNA: TGTGCCAGCAGTAGGACAGGGGGCGCTGGGGACATTCAGTACTTC
CDR3 protein: CASSRTGGAGDIQYF

V gene: TRBV27
D gene: -
clone size: once
J gene: TRBJ2-1
CDR3 DNA: TGTGCCAGCAGGCCCTCAGGGGCTAGAGCTGGTACCAATGAGCAGTTCTTC
CDR3 protein: CASRPSGARAGTNEQFF

V gene: TRBV27
D gene: -
clone size: -
J gene: TRBJ2-5
CDR3 DNA: TGTGCCAGCAGTTTATCGGCCAGGGGGGGATCAGAGACCCAGTACTTC
CDR3 protein: CASSLSARGGSETQYF

V gene: TRBV5-1
D gene: TRBD2
clone size: -
J gene: TRBJ2-7
CDR3 DNA: TGCGCCAGCAGCTTGGGACTAGCGGGAGGGCCCTACGAGCAGTACTTC
CDR3 protein: CASSLGLAGGPYEQYF

V gene: TRBV2
D gene: -
clone size: once
J gene: TRBJ2-7
CDR3 DNA: TGTGCCAGCAGAGATGACAGGTACTACGAGCAGTACTTC
CDR3 protein: CASRDDRYYEQYF

V gene: TRBV13
D gene: TRBD1
clone size: -
J gene: TRBJ2-6
CDR3 DNA: TGTGCCAGCAGCTCGTCACCTGGGGTACAGGGGGAAGCTGGGGCCAACGTCCTGACTTTC
CDR3 protein: CASSSSPGVQGEAGANVLTF

V gene: TRBV7-9
D gene: TRBD1
clone size: once
J gene: TRBJ1-1
CDR3 DNA: TGTGCCAGCAGCCCGATGAGGGGGCCTGTGAACACTGAAGCTTTCTTT
CDR3 protein: CASSPMRGPVNTEAFF

V gene: TRBV15
D gene: TRBD1
clone size: -
J gene: TRBJ2-7
CDR3 DNA: TGTGCCACCAGCAGATATCCGGACAGGGTTTTATCCTACGAGCAGTACTTC
CDR3 protein: CATSRYPDRVLSYEQYF

V gene: TRBV7-9
D gene: TRBD2
clone size: -
J gene: TRBJ2-1
CDR3 DNA: TGTGCCAGCAGCTTCGAGACTAGCGGATCTGAGCAGTTCTTC
CDR3 protein: CASSFETSGSEQFF

V gene: TRBV2
D gene: -
clone size: -
J gene: TRBJ2-1
CDR3 DNA: TGTGCCAGCAGTGAAGTTGTTAGTACCACCTACAATGAGCAGTTCTTC
CDR3 protein: CASSEVVSTTYNEQFF

V gene: TRBV5-1
D gene: TRBD2
clone size: -
J gene: TRBJ2-2
CDR3 DNA: TGCGCCAGCAGCTTGGCCGGGACTAGCGGACCCGGGGAGCTGTTTTTT
CDR3 protein: CASSLAGTSGPGELFF

V gene: TRBV5-6
D gene: -
clone size: -
J gene: TRBJ2-1
CDR3 DNA: TGTGCCAGCAGCCCGGACAGCAACAATGAGCAGTTCTTC
CDR3 protein: CASSPDSNNEQFF